The next 20 T cell receptor beta chains were all read from a single sample in a study of cytomegalovirus exposure and HLA in healthy donors (TCRdb year 2017). Libraries were built with the immunoSEQ multiplex PCR assay. A mixture of 60 forward primers for TCR Vbeta segments and 13 reverse primers for TCR Jbeta segments was used in the multiplex PCR. TCRdb took over this immuneACCESS table, retaining in-frame rearrangements with V and J assigned. Such tables are incomplete; in checked studies, under half of the missing clones stem from an unresolved V gene, and the remainder is unexplained. In this sample the table shows 180,000 or so clones, roughly 10% of which occur a single time. Approximately 1.3% of the sample comes from the top ten. Sequencing used PBMCs. Receptors were obtained from a woman between 25 and 40 years old in good health and CMV-seropositive.

Comments on this clone: An end of the junction does not agree with germline; a read error may underlie this. The same CDR3 also results from other DNA sequences found in this sample. V and J are TRBV19 and TRBJ2-7; D may be TRBD2 (5 bases). CDR3 length: 13 amino acids. Germline V lookup: CDR1 LNHDA, CDR2 SQIVND (reference sequence). The CDR3, as DNA: TGTGCCAGCAGTAACGGGATCCTCTACGAGCAGTACTTC. It yields the protein CASSNGILYEQYF.

The genes are TRBV6-1 and TRBJ2-7; D possibly corresponds to TRBD2 (6 bases). The CDR3 loop spans 15 amino acids. Trimming pared 8 bases from V and 5 bases from J, leaving 22 bases between. Germline CDR1 MNHNS, CDR2 SASEGT. The CDR3 nucleotides read TGTGCCAGCCTGGGGGGTAAGTCAGGGTTGGACGAGCAGTACTTC. It codes for CASLGGKSGLDEQYF.

A few counts support this clone. The V gene is TRBV12-2, the J gene TRBJ2-1; the listed D gene, TRBD2, was not tested against the DNA. TRBV12-2 is a known pseudogene. There are 15 residues in the CDR3. The CDR3 here is CASRLERVPYNEQFF. CDR3 DNA: TGTGCAAGTCGCTTAGAGAGGGTACCCTACAATGAGCAGTTCTTC.

The chain couples TRBV5-1 to TRBJ2-3, with 9 bases that match TRBD2. V lost 1 base to trimming and J lost 2 bases; unmatched junction nucleotides: 5. The germline CDR1 and CDR2 sequences are SGHRS and YFSETQ. This CDR3 is 16 amino acids long. CDR3 in amino acids: CASSLWGTSNTDTQYF. The CDR3 DNA follows: TGCGCCAGCAGCTTGTGGGGGACTAGCAACACAGATACGCAGTATTTT.

This clone occurred a few times. This chain connects TRBV20-1 to TRBJ2-7; D gene uncertain. CDR1 is DFQATT and CDR2 is SNEGSKA in the germline V gene (reference sequence). V was cut by 5 bases and J by 2 bases, with 7 bases left in between. The CDR3 spans 11 residues. The CDR3 region has the DNA TGCAGTGCTGGAGTTACCTACGAGCAGTACTTC. Its translation: CSAGVTYEQYF.

This clone was detected only a few times. In DNA form, the CDR3 reads TGTGCCAGCAGCTCGTACAGGGGTTTGAAGGCCGAGCAGTACTTC. Amino acids: CASSSYRGLKAEQYF. This chain joins TRBV11-2 and TRBJ2-7; 7 positions agree with TRBD1. V was clipped by 4 bases and J by 6 bases; unmatched bases: 12. There are 15 residues in the CDR3. Germline assignment: CDR1 SGHAT and CDR2 FQNNGV.

The chain recombines TRBV6-1 with TRBJ2-3, with D perhaps matching TRBD1 (6 bases). Germline lookup yields CDR1 MNHNS and CDR2 SASEGT. The CDR3 is made up of 14 amino acids. Trimming pared 7 bases from V and 6 bases from J, leaving 17 bases between. Here the CDR3 reads CASMGTRWSDTQYF. CDR3 bases: TGTGCCAGCATGGGGACAAGGTGGTCTGATACGCAGTATTTT.

The V gene is TRBV4-2, the J gene TRBJ2-7, with 10 bases lining up with TRBD2. The germline V gene has CDR1 LGHNA and CDR2 YNFKEQ. Trimming took 0 bases from V and 2 from J; bases not matched to a gene: 4. This CDR3 has 16 residues. Written as DNA, the CDR3 is TGTGCCAGCAGCCAAGATTCTAGCGGGAGCACCTACGAGCAGTACTTC. Protein: CASSQDSSGSTYEQYF.

The chain links TRBV18 to TRBJ2-3; a possible D gene is TRBD1 (5 bases). The CDR3 spans 14 residues. Between the trimmed V and J ends, which lost 3 bases and 0 bases, there was a span of 7 bases. Germline CDR1 and CDR2: KGHSH and LQKENI. The CDR3 DNA follows: TGTGCCAGCTCACCGCAGGGAAGCACAGATACGCAGTATTTT. Its protein is CASSPQGSTDTQYF.

The rearrangement joins TRBV6-5 to TRBJ2-3; no clear D gene. The CDR3 extends over 15 amino acids. The germline V gene has CDR1 MNHEY and CDR2 SVGAGI. V was trimmed by 6 bases and J by 5 bases, leaving 18 bases between them. The CDR3 is CASRWSIHSLDTQYF. CDR3 sequence (DNA): TGTGCCAGCAGATGGTCAATACACAGCCTAGATACGCAGTATTTT.

This clone was picked up a small number of times. This sequence joins TRBV4-1 and TRBJ1-1, with 7 bases lining up with TRBD1. J gave up 14 bases and V 0 bases, and 12 bases lay outside the gene matches. The germline CDR1 and CDR2 sequences are MGHRA and YSYEKL. The CDR3 sequence is 14 residues long. For the CDR3, the DNA is TGCGCCAGCAGCCAAGAGAAGGTCGGGACAGAGTCGTTCTTT. This gives the protein CASSQEKVGTESFF.

The chain joins TRBV2 to TRBJ2-2; 10 bases match TRBD1. Germline V gene data show CDR1 as SNHLY and CDR2 as FYNNEI. The CDR3 has 16 amino acids. The V gene end was trimmed by 3 bases and the J gene end by 7 bases; junction bases not matched to a gene: 8. CDR3 amino acids: CASSDPWTGGGGELFF. The CDR3 bases are TGTGCCAGCAGTGACCCGTGGACAGGGGGGGGCGGGGAGCTGTTTTTT.

V is TRBV5-6 and J is TRBJ1-1, with unresolved D. The CDR3 consists of 14 residues. Germline V gene sequence: CDR1 SGHDT, CDR2 YYEEEE. The ends were cut back, 2 bases at V and 1 base at J, with 9 bases in the middle. The CDR3, as DNA: TGTGCCAGCAGCTTAGGACTTGCGAACACTGAAGCTTTCTTT. Translating it yields CASSLGLANTEAFF.

This clone has more than one count but fewer than ten. Other DNA sequences in the sample encode the same CDR3. The chain is built from TRBV4-1 and TRBJ2-7; 8 bases agree with TRBD1. Trimming at V came to 3 bases and at J to 0 bases, leaving 4 bases not matched to a gene. Per germline, CDR1 MGHRA and CDR2 YSYEKL. The CDR3 contains 15 residues. In DNA, the CDR3 is TGCGCCAGCAGCCAGGGAGGACAGGGCTCCTACGAGCAGTACTTC. Translating it yields CASSQGGQGSYEQYF.

The chain combines TRBV5-6 with TRBJ1-2; D is possibly TRBD1 (6 bases). V was shortened by 4 bases and J by 3 bases, with 28 bases between the two germline ends. Germline lookup yields CDR1 SGHDT and CDR2 YYEEEE. CDR3 size: 19 residues. The CDR3 DNA reads TGTGCCAGCAGCGTTCCGAGTTTCGGGGAAGGGGGGGGTGACTATGGCTACACCTTC. It encodes CASSVPSFGEGGGDYGYTF.

This clone was counted between two and nine times. The chain employs TRBV6-4 and TRBJ2-1; D remains ambiguous. The CDR3 contains 11 residues. The V gene lost 5 bases and the J gene lost 6 bases, with 5 bases spanning the gap. CDR1 MRHNA and CDR2 SNTAGT come from the germline V gene. The chain's CDR3 is CASSTGNEQFF. The CDR3 DNA follows: TGTGCCAGCAGTACGGGCAATGAGCAGTTCTTC.

This chain links TRBV27 with TRBJ2-1; 9 bases are a match to TRBD2. The CDR3 totals 14 residues. The ends lost 6 bases at V and 9 bases at J; junction bases unmatched: 9. Per germline, CDR1 MNHEY and CDR2 SMNVEV (reference sequence). This chain's CDR3 is CASSRGLAVGEQFF. CDR3 coding DNA: TGTGCCAGCAGCCGGGGACTAGCAGTCGGTGAGCAGTTCTTC.

The chain combines TRBV4-2 with TRBJ1-3; tentatively, D is TRBD1 (6 bases). The V and J ends lost 3 bases and 0 bases respectively, with 12 bases between them. Germline CDR1 LGHNA, CDR2 YNFKEQ. This CDR3 spans 16 amino acids. The CDR3 DNA sequence: TGTGCCAGCAGCCAGGGGGGGCTTAGCTCTGGAAACACCATATATTTT. Translated: CASSQGGLSSGNTIYF.

This chain links TRBV5-1 with TRBJ2-3; D might be TRBD2 (5 bases). Germline lookup yields CDR1 SGHRS and CDR2 YFSETQ. V lost 2 bases and J lost 0, with 10 bases in between. The CDR3 is made up of 15 amino acids. Here the CDR3 reads CASSFSDPSTDTQYF. The CDR3 region has the DNA TGCGCCAGCAGCTTTAGCGACCCTAGCACAGATACGCAGTATTTT.

This sequence joins TRBV30 and TRBJ1-4; 7 bases are shared with TRBD1. This CDR3 contains 14 residues. The junction had 5 bases not matched to a gene; V was cut back by 0 bases and J by 7 bases. Germline V lookup: CDR1 GTSNPN, CDR2 SVGIG (reference sequence). The CDR3 coding sequence is TGTGCCTGGAGTGTAAAAGGGGGCGGTGAAAAACTGTTTTTT. Its translation is CAWSVKGGGEKLFF. Based on the CDR3 plus reference TRBV30 and TRBJ1-4, the full variable domain is SQTIHQWPATLVQPVGSPLSLECTVEGTSNPNLYWYRQAAGRGLQLLFYSVGIGQISSEVPQNLSASRPQDRQFILSSKKLLLSDSGFYLCAWSVKGGGEKLFFGSGTQLSVL.